This TCR beta chain came from a study of blood T cell repertoires in COVID-19 (dated by TCRdb to the early 2020s). In the study overall: Collaborator samples came from the United States, Italy and Spain and covered acute and convalescent phases of COVID-19. The material from the prospective study consisted of cDNA or gDNA derived from T cells, B-cell-depleted T cells, or PBMCs. The samples were drawn from the first 160 participants of the ongoing ImmuneRACE study and from 1,254 subjects provided by 6 global collaborators. Where HLA class I and class II types were available, the types were taken from metadata supplied by the sample provider, not from assay-based typing. A de-identified subject ID, COVID-19 status, age in years and sex were almost always included in the sample metadata. Subjects who had been exposed to COVID-19, were actively infected with it, or had recovered from it provided the deeply sampled blood TCRbeta repertoires that made up the dataset. A freely available public database, intended as a resource for researchers studying the immune response to SARS-CoV-2, is where the repertoires were released.

The immunoSEQ Assay, a bias-controlled multiplex PCR, was used to amplify TCRbeta CDR3 regions from genomic DNA. The original pipeline was this. The number of nucleated cells in each sample was estimated by amplification of reference gene primers within the assay. To quantify the absolute abundance of each unique TCRbeta CDR3 rearrangement, sequence reads were collapsed and filtered. Productive Simpson clonality was computed per sample as the square root of Simpson's diversity index over productive rearrangements. As stored in TCRdb, this immuneACCESS dataset retains in-frame rearrangements with V and J assigned. A fraction of the clones does not appear; measured against another copy, unresolved V genes explain less than half of the discrepancy, and the remainder lacks a known reason. Clone size and the V and J calls come from that table; the DNA yielded D and trimming. A total of roughly 260,000 clones appear in this sample, approximately 89% of them only once. The ten largest clones add up to over 7.5% of the sample.

A second Seattle source provided samples from volunteer blood donors who had recovered from COVID-19. Whole blood was collected in K2EDTA tubes by collaborating institutions according to the institutions' own protocols. For TCRbeta analysis, collaborator samples were shipped as frozen whole blood, as isolated PBMCs, or as DNA extracted from either sample type. A note on this clone: No antigen is known for it. Base qualities are not provided; no much larger clone lies one nucleotide away.

The CDR3 covers 16 residues, taking in both the cysteine and the phenylalanine. Kept here is only the CDR3 DNA, which spans 48 bases and is read in frame from base 1. The germline V gene (reference sequence) sets CDR1 to SEHNR and CDR2 to FQNEAQ. Deletion took 2 bases off V and 1 base off J, with a span of 12 bases between the germline ends. Results the study describes overall, beyond this receptor: The quantity of clinical and demographic metadata differed by source and by participant and was supplied without curation.

This TCR derives from a man aged 35-49 years who had recovered from COVID-19. Sequencing input: peripheral blood. The sequence joins TRBV7-9 to TRBJ1-3, with an unclear D gene assignment. The nucleotide sequence reads TGTGCCAGCAGCTTACTCCAAGGAGGTTCTGGAAACACCATATATTTT. Translation gives CASSLLQGGSGNTIYF.